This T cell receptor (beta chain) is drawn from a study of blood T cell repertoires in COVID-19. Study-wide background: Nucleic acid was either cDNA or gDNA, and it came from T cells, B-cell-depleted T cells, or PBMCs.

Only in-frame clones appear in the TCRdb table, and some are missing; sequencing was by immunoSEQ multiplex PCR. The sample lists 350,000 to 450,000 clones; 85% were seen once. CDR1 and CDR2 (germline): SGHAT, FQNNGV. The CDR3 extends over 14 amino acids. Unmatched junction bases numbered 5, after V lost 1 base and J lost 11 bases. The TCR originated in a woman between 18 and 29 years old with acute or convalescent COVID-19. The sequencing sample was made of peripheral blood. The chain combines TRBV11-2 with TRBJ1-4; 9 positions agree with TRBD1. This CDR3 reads CASSLGTGEAKLFF. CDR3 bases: TGTGCCAGCAGCTTAGGGACAGGGGAGGCGAAACTGTTTTTT.